These 8 T cell receptor beta chains came from one sample sequenced in a study of beta chain features in type 1 diabetes. The authors reverse transcribed all of the isolated RNA, so sequencing captured expressed TCRB transcripts. Sequencing used immunoSEQ multiplex PCR; TCRdb keeps in-frame clones, though not all of them. The sample carries some 150,000 clones, roughly 10% recorded once. The sample comprised central memory CD4+ T cells from blood. All receptors come from a woman between 40 and 55 years old in good health.

There are a few counts of this clone. V usage is TRBV5-1 and J usage is TRBJ2-1; 11 bases align to TRBD2. CDR1 is SGHRS, CDR2 YFSETQ, per germline. Trimming cost V 4 bases and J 5 bases; bases outside gene matches: 17. CDR3 size: 19 residues. The DNA for the CDR3 is TGCGCCAGCAGCCCCTTCCGTAGTAGCGGGGGGGCCGCGGACAATGAGCAGTTCTTC. Its translation is CASSPFRSSGGAADNEQFF. The full variable domain, rest sourced from reference TRBV5-1 and TRBJ2-1, is KAGVTQTPRYLIKTRGQQVTLSCSPISGHRSVSWYQQTPGQGLQFLFEYFSETQRNKGNFPGRFSGRQFSNSRSEMNVSTLELGDSALYLCASSPFRSSGGAADNEQFFGPGTRLTVL.

This clone was observed a few times. The chain employs TRBV5-5 and TRBJ1-1; 7 bases line up with TRBD1. CDR1 SGHKS and CDR2 YYEKEE come from the germline V gene (reference sequence). The J segment lost 8 bases and the V segment lost 0 bases, leaving 1 base of the junction unmatched. CDR3 length equals 12 residues. CDR3 region: CASSLGTGEAFF. In nucleotides, the CDR3 is TGTGCCAGCAGCTTGGGGACAGGCGAAGCTTTCTTT. Supplemented by reference TRBV5-5 and TRBJ1-1, the full variable domain reads DAGVTQSPTHLIKTRGQQVTLRCSPISGHKSVSWYQQVLGQGPQFIFQYYEKEERGRGNFPDRFSARQFPNYSSELNVNALLLGDSALYLCASSLGTGEAFFGQGTRLTVV.

The chain uses TRBV19 and TRBJ2-5; D is unclear. V was pared by 1 base and J by 5 bases, with 8 bases between. Germline V lookup: CDR1 LNHDA, CDR2 SQIVND (reference sequence). The CDR3 contains 13 residues. The CDR3: CASSIAPGETQYF. CDR3 nucleotide sequence: TGTGCCAGTAGTATAGCACCCGGGGAGACCCAGTACTTC.

This clone was counted only a few times. The chain uses TRBV15 and TRBJ2-7, with 11 bases matching TRBD2. The V gene's germline CDR1 is LNHNV and CDR2 YYDKDF (reference sequence). The trim removed 4 bases at V and 4 bases at J, leaving 6 bases unmatched. This CDR3 spans 15 amino acids. In nucleotides, the CDR3 is TGTGCCACCAGCACCAGACTAGCGGGGAGATACGAGCAGTACTTC. Translating gives CATSTRLAGRYEQYF.

This clone came up a few times. A read error is the likely source, as a far larger clone sits one nucleotide away. This chain joins TRBV5-1 and TRBJ2-4; tentative D call: TRBD1 (5 bases). Germline V CDR1 and CDR2: SGHRS, YFSETQ. V gave up 0 bases and J gave up 5 bases, with 6 bases separating them. This CDR3 is built from 13 residues. CDR3 sequence (DNA): TGCGCCAGCAGCTTGGGACAGCAAAACATTCAGTACTTC. Translating it yields CASSLGQQNIQYF.

This clone turned up a few times. This chain links TRBV5-1 with TRBJ1-1; D might be TRBD1 (5 bases). The V gene lost 4 bases and the J gene lost 1 base, with 11 bases spanning the gap. The length of the CDR3 is 14 residues. Germline V gene sequence: CDR1 SGHRS, CDR2 YFSETQ. The CDR3 DNA sequence: TGCGCCAGCAGCCGCGGGACCTCGAACACTGAAGCTTTCTTT. Residues: CASSRGTSNTEAFF. Drawing the rest from reference TRBV5-1 and TRBJ1-1, the complete variable domain is KAGVTQTPRYLIKTRGQQVTLSCSPISGHRSVSWYQQTPGQGLQFLFEYFSETQRNKGNFPGRFSGRQFSNSRSEMNVSTLELGDSALYLCASSRGTSNTEAFFGQGTRLTVV.

This clone was picked up a small number of times. The chain joins TRBV19 to TRBJ1-5; 10 positions agree with TRBD1. J lost 7 bases, V lost 4 bases, and 7 bases had no gene match. The CDR3 totals 15 residues. CDR1 is LNHDA and CDR2 is SQIVND in the germline V gene (reference sequence). The CDR3: CASSTSGTGAQPQHF. The CDR3 DNA reads as TGTGCCAGTAGTACCTCCGGGACAGGGGCCCAGCCCCAGCATTTT.

The chain recombines TRBV6-5 with TRBJ2-2, with no clear D. CDR1 is MNHEY, CDR2 SVGAGI, per germline. Trimming cost V 4 bases and J 7 bases, with 13 bases left between them. The CDR3 length is 14 residues. The CDR3 DNA is TGTGCCAGCAGTTTGAGGAGAACAAACGGGGAGCTGTTTTTT. The encoded protein is CASSLRRTNGELFF.